This is a list of T cell receptor beta chains from one sample in a study. From the 5' RACE reads, TCRdb called clonotypes with MiXCR, one entry per CDR3 protein. The table lists tens of thousands of distinct CDR3 sequences, around 26% of them singletons. Sample: tumor-infiltrating memory CD4+ T cells sorted from the breast tumor. All receptors come from a female donor with breast cancer. Both conserved end residues are part of each CDR3. The D gene is left open where the match is weak. Clone sizes are given selectively: once, few, many, or a class where the clone is expanded.

clone size	V gene	D gene	J gene	CDR3 DNA	CDR3 protein
few	TRBV7-3	.	TRBJ2-1	TGTGCCAGCAGCCTTCAAAAGGACAGATTTCAGTTCTTC	CASSLQKDRFQFF
few	TRBV7-3	TRBD2	TRBJ2-3	TGTGCCAGCAGCCTCGGACTAGCGGCTTCCCAGGCATATAGCACAGATACGCAGTATTTT	CASSLGLAASQAYSTDTQYF
few	TRBV5-1	.	TRBJ2-1	TGCGCCAGCAGCCCACCCCGTGGTGGGCGGGTTTACAATGAGCAGTTCTTC	CASSPPRGGRVYNEQFF
.	TRBV9	.	TRBJ1-2	TGTGCCAGCAGCGTAGGGGTGGATAACTATGGCTACACCTTC	CASSVGVDNYGYTF
.	TRBV6-6	.	TRBJ1-6	TGTGCCACCAAAGAGGGGGGGAGCTCCTATAATTCACCCCTCCACTTT	CATKEGGSSYNSPLHF
.	TRBV29-1	.	TRBJ2-1	TGCAGCGTTCGGAGAGGGACCCCTCCCCATGAGCAGTTCTTC	CSVRRGTPPHEQFF
few	TRBV7-3	.	TRBJ2-5	TGTGCCGGCAGCTATCGCCCCCCAGGACACGGAGAGACCCAGTACTTC	CAGSYRPPGHGETQYF
.	TRBV6-5	.	TRBJ2-2	TGTGCCAGCAGTTACTCAGCGAAGTTTACGGGGGGCCGCGGGGAGCTGTTTTTT	CASSYSAKFTGGRGELFF
.	TRBV7-2	TRBD2	TRBJ2-1	TGTGCCAGCAGGGCCACTAGCGGGAGAAGGTCCTACAATGAGCAGTTCTTC	CASRATSGRRSYNEQFF
many	TRBV4-1	.	TRBJ2-7	TGCGCCAGCAGCCAAGATCGGCCCCACCACGAGCAGTACTTC	CASSQDRPHHEQYF
few	TRBV29-1	TRBD1	TRBJ1-2	TGCAGCGCGAGACAGGGCGATGGCTACACCTTC	CSARQGDGYTF
.	TRBV28	.	TRBJ1-1	TGTGCCAGCAGTTTTATGAACACTGAAGCTTTCTTT	CASSFMNTEAFF
.	TRBV2	TRBD1	TRBJ2-7	TGTGCCAGCAGTAATCGGGCAGGGGGTGAGCAGTACTTC	CASSNRAGGEQYF
.	TRBV2	TRBD2	TRBJ2-6	TGTGCCAGCACAGTCGCGGGAGGGATCTCTGGGGCCAACGTCCTGACTTTC	CASTVAGGISGANVLTF
few	TRBV6-5	.	TRBJ1-3	TGTGCCAGCAGTCTTGACCGTACAGGGTACTCTGGAAACACCATATATTTT	CASSLDRTGYSGNTIYF
many	TRBV6-1	.	TRBJ2-6	TGTGCCACTGTTGGGGCCAACGTCCTGACTTTC	CATVGANVLTF
.	TRBV6-1	TRBD2	TRBJ2-1	TGTGCCAGCAGAGTGAACATGGGACTAGCGGGGAACAATGAGCAATTCTTC	CASRVNMGLAGNNEQFF
.	TRBV3-1	.	TRBJ1-5	TGTGCCAGCGGCCAAGATTACGCGAATAATCAGCCCCAGCATTTT	CASGQDYANNQPQHF
.	TRBV14	TRBD2	TRBJ2-7	TGTGCCAGCAGCCAAGATATGGGGGGGTACGAGCAGTACTTC	CASSQDMGGYEQYF
.	TRBV7-9	.	TRBJ2-4	TGTGCCAGCAGCTTAGTATCAGGACTACTAGCCAAAAACATTCAGTACTTC	CASSLVSGLLAKNIQYF
.	TRBV5-1	TRBD2	TRBJ2-7	TGCGCCAGCAGCTTGCAACCCCTGACTAGCGGGAGGGCCGGGGAGCAGTACTTC	CASSLQPLTSGRAGEQYF
.	TRBV20-1	TRBD1	TRBJ1-2	TGCAGTGCTACCCGGGGCGGACAGGGGACGGGGGGCTACACCTTC	CSATRGGQGTGGYTF
few	TRBV7-6	TRBD1	TRBJ2-1	TGTGCCAGCAGCGCCCTCGGACAGGGCTACAATGAGCAGTTCTTC	CASSALGQGYNEQFF
few	TRBV5-6	.	TRBJ1-1	TGTGCCAGCAGCTTCGAAGGGTTCGAAGCTTTCTTT	CASSFEGFEAFF
.	TRBV5-1	TRBD2	TRBJ2-3	TGCGCCAGCAGCCCAGGGACTAGCGGGATAGCTACGCAGTATTTT	CASSPGTSGIATQYF
.	TRBV20-1	.	TRBJ1-2	TGCAGTGCCCGAGGTTCGAGGGGCTATGGCTACACCTTC	CSARGSRGYGYTF
few	TRBV5-1	TRBD1	TRBJ1-5	TGCGCCAGCAGAACCGGGACAGAAAGCAATCAGCCCCAGCATTTT	CASRTGTESNQPQHF
.	TRBV7-6	TRBD2	TRBJ2-7	TGTGCCAGCAGCCCCCGGACTAGCGGAAACCTCTACGAGCAGTACTTC	CASSPRTSGNLYEQYF
few	TRBV5-1	TRBD2	TRBJ2-7	TGCGCCAGCAGCTCCACACTAAGGACTAGCTCTCCCTACGAGCAGTACTTC	CASSSTLRTSSPYEQYF
.	TRBV4-2	.	TRBJ2-1	TGTGCCAGCAAAACACAGGACTTTCAGCAGTTCTTC	CASKTQDFQQFF
.	TRBV7-3	TRBD2	TRBJ2-1	TGTGCCAGCAGCTTAGGAACTAGCGGGCGAAATGAGCAGTTCTTC	CASSLGTSGRNEQFF
few	TRBV6-6	.	TRBJ1-2	TGTGCCAGCAGTTACGGGAGAGGGGGTGGCTACACCTTC	CASSYGRGGGYTF
many	TRBV6-1	.	TRBJ1-5	TGTGCCAGCAGTGTGGTGCAGGACAATCAGCCCCAGCATTTT	CASSVVQDNQPQHF
.	TRBV7-9	.	TRBJ2-3	TGTGCCAGCGACGAGGGCAGCTACACGGATACGCAGTATTTT	CASDEGSYTDTQYF
few	TRBV20-1	.	TRBJ1-1	TGCAGTGCTATGGAGTATGGGGACACTGAAGCTTTCTTT	CSAMEYGDTEAFF
.	TRBV12-3/TRBV12-4	.	TRBJ2-1	TGTGCCAGCAGTTTATTGGCGGGCAATGAGCAGTTCTTC	CASSLLAGNEQFF
many	TRBV7-9	.	TRBJ1-2	TGTGCCAGCAGCTTCGCCAGGGGCAATGGCTACACCTTC	CASSFARGNGYTF
.	TRBV7-9	TRBD2	TRBJ2-1	TGTGCCAGCAGCGCGGGACTAGCGGGAGTTGAGCAGTTCTTC	CASSAGLAGVEQFF
.	TRBV5-1	.	TRBJ2-3	TGCGCCAGCAGCTTGGCATGGCACACAGATACGCAGTATTTT	CASSLAWHTDTQYF
many	TRBV7-2	.	TRBJ1-2	TGTGCCAGCAGCTTCTCTGGGAACTATGGCTACACCTTC	CASSFSGNYGYTF